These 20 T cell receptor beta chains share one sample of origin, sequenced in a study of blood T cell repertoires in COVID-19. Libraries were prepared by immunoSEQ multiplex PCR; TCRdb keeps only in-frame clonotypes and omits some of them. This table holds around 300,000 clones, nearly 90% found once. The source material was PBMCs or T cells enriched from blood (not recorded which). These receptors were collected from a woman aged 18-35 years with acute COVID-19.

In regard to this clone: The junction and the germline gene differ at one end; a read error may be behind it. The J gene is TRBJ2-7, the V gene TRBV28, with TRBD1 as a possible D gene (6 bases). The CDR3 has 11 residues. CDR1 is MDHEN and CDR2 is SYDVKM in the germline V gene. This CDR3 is CASSSLRDTGF. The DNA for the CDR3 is TGTGCCAGCAGTTCGCTGAGGGACACGGGCTTC.

CDR3 sequence: CASSQELGRQGANTGELFF. Written as DNA, the CDR3 is TGCGCCAGCAGCCAAGAATTAGGGAGACAGGGGGCGAACACCGGGGAGCTGTTTTTT. This chain links TRBV4-1 with TRBJ2-2; 9 bases align to TRBD1. V dropped 0 bases and J dropped 0; count of bases not matched to a gene: 8. CDR1 and CDR2 from the germline V gene are MGHRA and YSYEKL. The CDR3 length is 19 residues.

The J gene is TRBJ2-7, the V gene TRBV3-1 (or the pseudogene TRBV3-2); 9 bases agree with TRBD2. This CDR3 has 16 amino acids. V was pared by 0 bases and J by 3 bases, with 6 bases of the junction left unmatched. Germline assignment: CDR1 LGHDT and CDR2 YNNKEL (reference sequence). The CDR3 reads CASSQDGLAGNYEQYF. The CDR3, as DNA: TGTGCCAGCAGCCAAGATGGGCTAGCGGGAAACTACGAGCAGTACTTC.

The CDR3 here is CATAVRPNYGYTF. In DNA form, the CDR3 reads TGTGCCACCGCCGTCAGGCCAAACTATGGCTACACCTTC. The chain has TRBV24-1 and TRBJ1-2; D gene uncertain. The CDR3 totals 13 residues. Trimming removed 9 bases at V and 2 bases at J, with 12 bases between. Per the germline V gene, CDR1 is KGHDR and CDR2 is SFDVKD.

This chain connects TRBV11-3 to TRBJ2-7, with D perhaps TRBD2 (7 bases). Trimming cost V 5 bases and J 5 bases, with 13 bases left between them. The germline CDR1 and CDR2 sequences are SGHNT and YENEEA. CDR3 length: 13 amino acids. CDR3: CASSEGGPNEQYF. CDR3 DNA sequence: TGTGCCAGCAGCGAGGGGGGGCCCAACGAGCAGTACTTC.

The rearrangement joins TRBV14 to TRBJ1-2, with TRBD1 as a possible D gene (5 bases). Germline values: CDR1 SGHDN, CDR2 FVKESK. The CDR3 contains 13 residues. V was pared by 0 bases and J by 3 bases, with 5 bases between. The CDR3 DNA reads TGTGCCAGCAGCCAAGAGACAGACTATGGCTACACCTTC. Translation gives CASSQETDYGYTF. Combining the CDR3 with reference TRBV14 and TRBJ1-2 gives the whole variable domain EAGVTQFPSHSVIEKGQTVTLRCDPISGHDNLYWYRRVMGKEIKFLLHFVKESKQDESGMPNNRFLAERTGGTYSTLKVQPAELEDSGVYFCASSQETDYGYTFGSGTRLTVV.

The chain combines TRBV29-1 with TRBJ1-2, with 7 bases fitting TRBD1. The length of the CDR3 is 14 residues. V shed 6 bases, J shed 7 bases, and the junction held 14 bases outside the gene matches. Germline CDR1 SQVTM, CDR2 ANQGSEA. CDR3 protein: CSVVPSDREAGYTF. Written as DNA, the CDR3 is TGCAGCGTAGTACCGTCAGACAGGGAAGCTGGCTACACCTTC.

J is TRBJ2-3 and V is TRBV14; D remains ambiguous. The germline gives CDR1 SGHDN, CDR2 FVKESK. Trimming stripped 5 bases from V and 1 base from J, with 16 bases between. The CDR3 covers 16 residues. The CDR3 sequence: CASSSNAALGTDTQYF. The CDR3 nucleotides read TGTGCCAGCAGCTCAAATGCGGCCCTAGGCACAGATACGCAGTATTTT.

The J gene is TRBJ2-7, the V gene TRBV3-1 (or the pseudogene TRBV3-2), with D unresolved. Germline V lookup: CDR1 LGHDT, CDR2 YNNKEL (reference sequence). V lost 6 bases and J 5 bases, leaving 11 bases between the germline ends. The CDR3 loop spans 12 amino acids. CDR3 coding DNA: TGTGCCAGCAGTACAAGGAGCAACGAGCAGTACTTC. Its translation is CASSTRSNEQYF.

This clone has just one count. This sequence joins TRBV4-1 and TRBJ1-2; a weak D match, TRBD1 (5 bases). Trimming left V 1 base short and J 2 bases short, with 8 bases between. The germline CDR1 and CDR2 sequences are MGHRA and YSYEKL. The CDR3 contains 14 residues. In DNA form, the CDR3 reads TGCGCCAGCAGCCAAGTCGACAGAAACTATGGCTACACCTTC. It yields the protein CASSQVDRNYGYTF.

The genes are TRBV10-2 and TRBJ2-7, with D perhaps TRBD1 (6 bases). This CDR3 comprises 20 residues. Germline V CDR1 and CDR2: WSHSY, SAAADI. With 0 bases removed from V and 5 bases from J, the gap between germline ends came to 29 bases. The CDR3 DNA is TGCGCCAGCAGTGAGTCGAGCGCCCCGTCAGGGGCCCTGCCGGCCCACGAGCAGTACTTC. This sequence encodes CASSESSAPSGALPAHEQYF.

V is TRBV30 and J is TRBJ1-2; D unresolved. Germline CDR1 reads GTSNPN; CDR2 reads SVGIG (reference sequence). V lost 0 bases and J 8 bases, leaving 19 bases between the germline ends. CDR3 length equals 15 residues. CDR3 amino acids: CAWSVEWENISGYTF. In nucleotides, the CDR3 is TGTGCCTGGAGTGTGGAGTGGGAGAACATAAGCGGCTACACCTTC. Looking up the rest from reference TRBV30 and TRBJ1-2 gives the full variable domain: SQTIHQWPATLVQPVGSPLSLECTVEGTSNPNLYWYRQAAGRGLQLLFYSVGIGQISSEVPQNLSASRPQDRQFILSSKKLLLSDSGFYLCAWSVEWENISGYTFGSGTRLTVV.

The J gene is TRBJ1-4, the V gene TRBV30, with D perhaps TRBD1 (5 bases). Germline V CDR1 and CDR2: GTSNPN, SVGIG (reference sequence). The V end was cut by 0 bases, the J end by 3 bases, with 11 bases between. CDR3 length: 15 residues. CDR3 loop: CAWSVSRVANEKLFF. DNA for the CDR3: TGTGCCTGGAGTGTATCCAGGGTGGCTAATGAAAAACTGTTTTTT.

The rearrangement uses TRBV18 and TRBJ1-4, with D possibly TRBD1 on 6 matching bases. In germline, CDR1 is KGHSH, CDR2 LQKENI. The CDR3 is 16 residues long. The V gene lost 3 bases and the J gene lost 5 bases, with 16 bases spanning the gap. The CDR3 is CASSPSLGTRNEKLFF. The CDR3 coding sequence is TGTGCCAGCTCACCGAGTCTCGGGACAAGAAATGAAAAACTGTTTTTT.

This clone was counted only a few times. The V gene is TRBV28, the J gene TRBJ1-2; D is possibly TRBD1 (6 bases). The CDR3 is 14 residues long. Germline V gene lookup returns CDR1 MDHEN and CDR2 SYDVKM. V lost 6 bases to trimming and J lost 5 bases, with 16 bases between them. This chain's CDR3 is CASSPLGQTYGYTF. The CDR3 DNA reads TGTGCCAGCAGCCCACTCGGACAGACGTATGGCTACACCTTC.

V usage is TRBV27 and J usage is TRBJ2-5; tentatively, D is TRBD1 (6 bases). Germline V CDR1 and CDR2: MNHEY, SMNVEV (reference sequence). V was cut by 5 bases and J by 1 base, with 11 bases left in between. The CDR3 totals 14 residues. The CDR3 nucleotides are TGTGCCAGCAGTCCCAGGGGTTTCCAAGAGACCCAGTACTTC. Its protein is CASSPRGFQETQYF.

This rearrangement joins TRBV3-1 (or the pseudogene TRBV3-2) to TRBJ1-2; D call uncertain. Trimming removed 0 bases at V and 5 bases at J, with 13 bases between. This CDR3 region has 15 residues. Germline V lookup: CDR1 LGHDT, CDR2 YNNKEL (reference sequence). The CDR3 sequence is CASSQDGSGLYGYTF. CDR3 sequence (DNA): TGTGCCAGCAGCCAAGATGGCTCCGGGTTGTATGGCTACACCTTC.

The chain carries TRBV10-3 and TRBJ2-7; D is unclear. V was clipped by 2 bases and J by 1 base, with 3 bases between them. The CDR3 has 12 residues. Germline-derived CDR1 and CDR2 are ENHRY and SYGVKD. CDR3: CAISERSYEQYF. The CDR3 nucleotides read TGTGCCATCAGTGAGCGGTCCTACGAGCAGTACTTC.

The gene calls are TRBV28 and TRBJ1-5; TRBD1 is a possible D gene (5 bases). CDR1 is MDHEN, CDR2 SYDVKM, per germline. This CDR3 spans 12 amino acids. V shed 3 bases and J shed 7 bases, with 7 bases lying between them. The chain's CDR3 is CASSLGGQPQHF. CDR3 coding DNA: TGTGCCAGCAGTTTGGGGGGGCAGCCCCAGCATTTT.

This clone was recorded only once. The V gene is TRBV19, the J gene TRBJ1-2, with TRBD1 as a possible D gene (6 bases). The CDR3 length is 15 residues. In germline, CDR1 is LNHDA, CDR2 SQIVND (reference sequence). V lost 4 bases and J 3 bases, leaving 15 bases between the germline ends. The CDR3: CASSTRDNPYYGYTF. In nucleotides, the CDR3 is TGTGCCAGTAGTACCCGGGACAACCCTTACTATGGCTACACCTTC.